The clone carrying this T cell receptor (beta chain) was observed a few times. The sample is drawn from a study of beta chain features in type 1 diabetes. Expressed TCRB transcripts got sequenced, as all isolated RNA was reverse transcribed. Sequencing was performed with immunoSEQ multiplex PCR; in TCRdb, only in-frame clones are kept and a portion is missing. Of around 250,000 clones listed, 25% to 35% are singletons. From germline, CDR1 is MNHEY and CDR2 SVGAGI. The CDR3 sequence is 15 residues long. V lost 4 bases, J lost 0 bases, and 12 bases lay in between. This clonotype originated in a man between 25 and 39 years old in good health. The chain employs TRBV6-5 and TRBJ1-1; D is unclear. Source material: central memory CD4+ T cells from blood. The CDR3 bases are TGTGCCAGCAGTTCCCTGGAAGTTATGAACACTGAAGCTTTCTTT. Protein product: CASSSLEVMNTEAFF.